Shown below are 2 T cell receptor beta chains from a single sample sequenced in a study of neurological immune-mediated disorders. TCRdb independently ran MiXCR on the 5' RACE reads; one entry per CDR3 protein. This sample has approximately 68,000 distinct CDR3 sequences; about 5.1% occur once, and the top ten carry over 2%. Material: PBMCs. These receptors originate from an older woman with multiple sclerosis.

The table lists this clonotype with many counts. The chain couples TRBV9 to TRBJ2-1, with D possibly TRBD2 on 5 matching bases. The germline CDR1 and CDR2 sequences are SGDLS and YYNGEE. V lost 0 bases to trimming and J lost 10 bases, with 14 bases between them. The CDR3 covers 14 residues. CDR3 in amino acids: CASSVATRAVEQFF. The DNA of the CDR3 is TGTGCCAGCAGCGTAGCTACTAGAGCCGTGGAGCAGTTCTTC.

Ten or more counts support this clonotype. CDR3: CASRVGDFYEQYF. CDR3 coding DNA: TGCGCCAGCAGGGTAGGGGATTTTTACGAGCAGTACTTC. The J gene is TRBJ2-7, the V gene TRBV5-1, with D possibly being TRBD1 (5 bases). The CDR3 consists of 13 residues. Trimming shortened V by 5 bases and J by 4 bases, and 13 bases separated the two germline ends. Germline CDR1 reads SGHRS; CDR2 reads YFSETQ.